One and the same sample provided the 15 T cell receptor beta chains below, sequenced in a study of cytomegalovirus exposure and HLA in healthy donors. Primers for the PCR totalled 60 Vbeta and 13 Jbeta. This table comes from immunoSEQ multiplex PCR, and its TCRdb copy is limited to in-frame clones, with some not included. The sample yields tens of thousands of clones, roughly four fifths seen once. The source material was PBMCs. The receptors derive from a man in his forties or fifties in good health and CMV-seronegative.

V and J are TRBV10-3 and TRBJ1-5; perhaps TRBD1 as D (6 bases). The V and J ends lost 4 bases and 2 bases respectively, with 24 bases between them. This CDR3 is 19 amino acids long. Germline loops: CDR1 ENHRY, CDR2 SYGVKD. CDR3 sequence: CAISGSRAGEGVGNQPQHF. CDR3 sequence (DNA): TGTGCCATCAGTGGCTCCAGGGCAGGGGAGGGGGTTGGCAATCAGCCCCAGCATTTT.

Regarding this clone: The germline gene is not matched at one end of the junction; a read error may be the cause. This rearrangement joins TRBV7-7 to TRBJ2-5; 9 bases fit TRBD1. Germline loops: CDR1 SSHAT, CDR2 FNYEAQ (reference sequence). This CDR3 has 14 amino acids. The CDR3 sequence: CASSLGTGLETQYF. DNA of the CDR3: TGTGCTAGCAGCTTGGGGACAGGGCTAGAGACCCAGTACTTC.

The chain recombines TRBV11-3 with TRBJ2-1; 7 bases are shared with TRBD2. Germline values: CDR1 SGHNT, CDR2 YENEEA. The CDR3 has 17 amino acids. Trimming took 0 bases from V and 10 from J; bases not matched to a gene: 15. The CDR3 here is CASSLDLGGSYLGEQFF. For the CDR3, the DNA is TGTGCCAGCAGCTTAGATCTGGGCGGGAGTTATCTCGGCGAGCAGTTCTTC.

The V call is TRBV29-1, the J call TRBJ2-3, with 9 bases identical to TRBD2. CDR3 length: 12 residues. The V gene end was trimmed by 5 bases and the J gene end by 4 bases; junction bases not matched to a gene: 1. Germline CDR1 SQVTM, CDR2 ANQGSEA. The CDR3 coding sequence is TGCAGCGTTCCTAGCGGGGCAGATACGCAGTATTTT. The encoded protein is CSVPSGADTQYF.

V usage is TRBV6-5 and J usage is TRBJ2-7, with D possibly matching TRBD1 (6 bases). CDR1 MNHEY and CDR2 SVGAGI come from the germline V gene. Deletions cut 6 bases from V and 3 bases from J, with 12 bases between. The CDR3 consists of 13 residues. CDR3 bases: TGTGCCAGCAGGAGGACAGTGAACTACGAGCAGTACTTC. It specifies CASRRTVNYEQYF.

This clone occurred a few times. J is TRBJ2-5 and V is TRBV6-6; no definite D call. The V gene lost 7 bases and the J gene lost 5 bases, with 17 bases spanning the gap. From germline, CDR1 is MNHNY and CDR2 SVGAGI (reference sequence). The CDR3 runs 14 residues. The CDR3 loop is CASTPAGLLETQYF. In nucleotides, the CDR3 is TGTGCCAGCACCCCGGCAGGCCTGTTGGAGACCCAGTACTTC.

The V and J genes are TRBV19 and TRBJ2-5; 7 bases line up with TRBD2. The CDR3 is made up of 14 amino acids. V lost 6 bases, J lost 2 bases, and 6 bases stayed unmatched. Germline V gives CDR1 LNHDA, CDR2 SQIVND (reference sequence). The CDR3 sequence is CASSPTSDQETQYF. CDR3 bases: TGTGCCAGTAGCCCTACTAGCGATCAAGAGACCCAGTACTTC.

The chain carries TRBV2 and TRBJ1-5, with 9 bases lining up with TRBD1. The CDR3 is 17 amino acids. The trim removed 6 bases at V and 0 bases at J, leaving 9 bases unmatched. Germline CDR1 and CDR2: SNHLY and FYNNEI. The CDR3 coding sequence is TGTGCCAGCAGGAGAACAGGGGACAGGGATAGCAATCAGCCCCAGCATTTT. Protein sequence: CASRRTGDRDSNQPQHF.

The V and J genes are TRBV18 and TRBJ2-5; D remains unclear. Germline CDR1 KGHSH, CDR2 LQKENI. Trimming pared 6 bases from V and 5 bases from J, leaving 7 bases between. The CDR3 is 11 residues long. The CDR3 loop is CASSPQETQYF. In DNA form, the CDR3 reads TGTGCCAGCTCCCCCCAGGAGACCCAGTACTTC.

The sample holds a few counts of this clone. The genes are TRBV7-9 and TRBJ2-3; 15 bases align to TRBD2. Germline-derived CDR1 and CDR2 are SEHNR and FQNEAQ (reference sequence). The CDR3 contains 15 residues. V gave up 6 bases and J gave up 5 bases; unmatched junction bases: 3. The CDR3: CASRAGLAGGDTQYF. The CDR3 DNA reads TGTGCCAGCAGGGCGGGACTAGCGGGAGGAGATACGCAGTATTTT. Combining the CDR3 with reference TRBV7-9 and TRBJ2-3 gives the whole variable domain DTGVSQNPRHKITKRGQNVTFRCDPISEHNRLYWYRQTLGQGPEFLTYFQNEAQLEKSRLLSDRFSAERPKGSFSTLEIQRTEQGDSAMYLCASRAGLAGGDTQYFGPGTRLTVL.

This chain connects TRBV5-1 to TRBJ2-3; tentative D call: TRBD1 (5 bases). Trimming took 4 bases from V and 1 from J, leaving 13 bases between them. The germline gives CDR1 SGHRS, CDR2 YFSETQ. The CDR3 length is 15 residues. CDR3: CASSPQGFRTDTQYF. The CDR3, as DNA: TGCGCCAGCAGCCCGCAGGGATTTCGCACAGATACGCAGTATTTT.

The V gene is TRBV4-3, the J gene TRBJ1-3; D may be TRBD1 (6 bases). The V end lost 1 base, the J end lost 2 bases, and 15 bases lay between the germline ends. From germline, CDR1 is LGHNA and CDR2 YSLEER. The CDR3 is 17 residues long. Here the CDR3 DNA reads TGCGCCAGCAGCCAAGTCGCGGGGGGGCTGACTGGAAACACCATATATTTT. Amino acids: CASSQVAGGLTGNTIYF.

This clone appeared once. As DNA, the CDR3 is TGTGCCAGCTCACCACTAGGGTCGGGGGACCTCACCGGGGAGCTGTTTTTT. This gives the protein CASSPLGSGDLTGELFF. J is TRBJ2-2 and V is TRBV18, with a possible D match to TRBD2 (6 bases). This CDR3 spans 17 amino acids. Trimming removed 1 base at V and 4 bases at J, with 16 bases between. Germline CDR1 reads KGHSH; CDR2 reads LQKENI.

This clone has only a few counts. The rearrangement links TRBV4-3 to TRBJ2-7; D is perhaps TRBD1 (6 bases). The germline gives CDR1 LGHNA, CDR2 YSLEER. The CDR3 is 16 amino acids. The V and J ends lost 0 bases and 5 bases respectively, with 17 bases between them. DNA of the CDR3: TGCGCCAGCAGCCAAGAACCGGGACATCGGACGAACGAGCAGTACTTC. Translation gives CASSQEPGHRTNEQYF.

J is TRBJ2-7 and V is TRBV28, with 7 bases that match TRBD2. Unmatched junction bases numbered 7, after V lost 5 bases and J lost 3 bases. CDR1 is MDHEN, CDR2 SYDVKM, per germline. CDR3 size: 14 residues. In DNA form, the CDR3 reads TGTGCCAGCAGTATCGCGGGGGTTGGCTACGAGCAGTACTTC. Its protein product is CASSIAGVGYEQYF.